This T cell receptor beta chain derives from a study of blood T cell repertoires in COVID-19. V lost 4 bases, J lost 6 bases, and 18 bases lay in between. Germline CDR1 KGHDR, CDR2 SFDVKD. The CDR3 runs 16 residues. Measured with immunoSEQ multiplex PCR; TCRdb has only the in-frame clones, and not every one. The table includes about 60,000 clones, approximately 78% detected once. The specimen was peripheral blood. This sequence joins TRBV24-1 and TRBJ2-1, with D perhaps TRBD1 (6 bases). The clonotype was recovered from a man older than 75 with acute or convalescent COVID-19. This CDR3 is CATSDLPQTGSNEQFF. The CDR3 bases are TGTGCCACCAGTGACTTACCCCAGACAGGTAGCAATGAGCAGTTCTTC.